Each of the 16 T cell receptor beta chains below was sequenced from the same sample in a study of T cells in Graves' hyperthyroidism and ophthalmopathy. Regions amplified from RNA transcripts were the TCR beta CDR3 regions. During a first-round RT-PCR of the TCR CDR3, the HTBI primer set was used. TCRdb used MiXCR to reprocess the multiplex PCR reads, holding one entry per CDR3 protein. The data contain 350,000 or so distinct CDR3 sequences, 15% to 20% of them singletons. The sample was blood. Receptors originate from a woman between 35 and 50 years old with Graves' ophthalmopathy.

This clonotype was picked up many times. The chain is built from TRBV6-4 and TRBJ1-1; TRBD1 might be the D (6 bases). V lost 0 bases, J lost 4 bases, and 9 bases lay in between. CDR1 MRHNA and CDR2 SNTAGT come from the germline V gene. CDR3 length: 14 amino acids. The CDR3 reads CASSDSSRGTEAFF. The CDR3 DNA sequence: TGTGCCAGCAGTGACTCGAGCAGGGGCACTGAAGCTTTCTTT.

This clonotype was picked up many times. V is TRBV29-1 and J is TRBJ2-7, with D tentatively TRBD1 or TRBD2 (5 bases each). Trimming stripped 6 bases from V and 5 bases from J, with 14 bases between. This CDR3 is 12 amino acids long. Germline CDR1 SQVTM, CDR2 ANQGSEA. DNA of the CDR3: TGCAGCGTCGAGTTGGGGGTCGACGAGCAGTACTTC. Amino acid sequence: CSVELGVDEQYF.

This clonotype was seen repeatedly, ten times or more. The J gene is TRBJ1-2, the V gene TRBV7-2, with D hard to call. CDR3 length: 15 residues. V lost 1 base and J lost 0, with 9 bases in between. CDR1 and CDR2 (germline): SGHTA, FQGNSA. The CDR3 region is CASSLGGSANYGYTF. CDR3 sequence (DNA): TGTGCCAGCAGCTTAGGCGGCAGTGCTAACTATGGCTACACCTTC.

In its sample, this clonotype was seen a few times. The J gene is TRBJ1-3, the V gene TRBV12-3 or TRBV12-4; D possibly corresponds to TRBD1 (5 bases). V lost 2 bases to trimming and J lost 4 bases, with 12 bases between them. The CDR3 extends over 15 amino acids. The CDR3 spells CASSLWGEIGNTIYF. For the CDR3, the DNA is TGTGCCAGCAGTTTATGGGGGGAAATCGGAAACACCATATATTTT.

This chain uses TRBV11-3 with TRBJ2-2, with D perhaps matching TRBD1 (6 bases). The germline V and J ends were trimmed by 5 bases and 5 bases, with 15 bases remaining between them. Germline-derived CDR1 and CDR2 are SGHNT and YENEEA. This CDR3 has 15 residues. CDR3 in amino acids: CASSIQGIRTGELFF. The CDR3 DNA is TGTGCCAGCAGCATACAGGGAATTCGGACCGGGGAGCTGTTTTTT.

This clonotype was counted many times. This chain uses TRBV11-2 with TRBJ2-7; D is possibly TRBD1 (6 bases). Germline assignment: CDR1 SGHAT and CDR2 FQNNGV. CDR3 length: 13 residues. Deletions cut 6 bases from V and 2 bases from J, with 11 bases between. CDR3 sequence (DNA): TGTGCCAGCAGACCCGGGACAACCTACGAGCAGTACTTC. Protein sequence: CASRPGTTYEQYF. Together with reference TRBV11-2 and TRBJ2-7, the CDR3 gives the full variable domain: EAGVAQSPRYKIIEKRQSVAFWCNPISGHATLYWYQQILGQGPKLLIQFQNNGVVDDSQLPKDRFSAERLKGVDSTLKIQPAKLEDSAVYLCASRPGTTYEQYFGPGTRLTVT.

This clonotype was recorded at least ten times. The CDR3 here is CASRSGTRYEQYF. CDR3 sequence (DNA): TGTGCCAGCAGGAGCGGGACAAGGTACGAGCAGTACTTC. V usage is TRBV28 and J usage is TRBJ2-7; TRBD2 is a possible D gene (7 bases). There are 13 residues in the CDR3. The V and J ends lost 6 bases and 4 bases respectively, with 13 bases between them. Per germline, CDR1 MDHEN and CDR2 SYDVKM.

This clonotype occurred many times. V usage is TRBV6-5 and J usage is TRBJ2-7; TRBD1 agrees at 10 bases. The junction had 6 bases not matched to a gene; V was cut back by 0 bases and J by 4 bases. Germline V gene data show CDR1 as MNHEY and CDR2 as SVGAGI. The CDR3 covers 16 residues. For the CDR3, the DNA is TGTGCCAGCAGTTACTCGAAGACAGGGGGCGCTTACGAGCAGTACTTC. Protein product: CASSYSKTGGAYEQYF.

The rearrangement joins TRBV12-3 or TRBV12-4 to TRBJ1-2, with D possibly TRBD1 on 6 matching bases. The V gene lost 7 bases and the J gene lost 5 bases, with 23 bases spanning the gap. The CDR3 spans 16 residues. CDR3 sequence reads: CASTRGGGPMRYGYTF. The CDR3 DNA is TGTGCCAGCACCCGCGGGGGGGGGCCCATGCGGTATGGCTACACCTTC.

This clonotype was observed many times. The chain combines TRBV6-1 with TRBJ2-6, with D perhaps TRBD1 (5 bases). Per the germline V gene, CDR1 is MNHNS and CDR2 is SASEGT. This CDR3 is built from 16 residues. V was shortened by 9 bases and J by 0 bases, with 15 bases between the two germline ends. The CDR3 spells CASEDPRASGANVLTF. The CDR3 bases are TGTGCCAGTGAAGACCCCAGGGCCTCTGGGGCCAACGTCCTGACTTTC.

This clonotype was seen ten or more times. The chain is built from TRBV11-2 and TRBJ2-7; 9 nucleotides match TRBD1. Germline assignment: CDR1 SGHAT and CDR2 FQNNGV. The CDR3 sequence is 16 residues long. V lost 0 bases to trimming and J lost 4 bases; unmatched junction nucleotides: 7. The CDR3: CASSLDLRQGDYEQYF. The DNA for the CDR3 is TGTGCCAGCAGCTTAGATTTGAGACAGGGGGATTACGAGCAGTACTTC. Full variable domain (missing parts from reference TRBV11-2 and TRBJ2-7): EAGVAQSPRYKIIEKRQSVAFWCNPISGHATLYWYQQILGQGPKLLIQFQNNGVVDDSQLPKDRFSAERLKGVDSTLKIQPAKLEDSAVYLCASSLDLRQGDYEQYFGPGTRLTVT.

This clonotype appeared many times. The chain couples TRBV27 to TRBJ2-7; weak D call: TRBD2 (6 bases). The CDR3 spans 15 residues. In germline, CDR1 is MNHEY, CDR2 SMNVEV (reference sequence). V lost 3 bases to trimming and J lost 3 bases, with 15 bases between them. This CDR3 reads CASSFLASPIYEQYF. Written as DNA, the CDR3 is TGTGCCAGCAGTTTCCTAGCGTCCCCCATCTACGAGCAGTACTTC.

This clonotype was detected ten times or more. The chain recombines TRBV12-5 with TRBJ1-1; maybe TRBD1 (5 bases). The CDR3 contains 11 residues. V lost 6 bases to trimming and J lost 11 bases, with 13 bases between them. CDR1 is LGHNT and CDR2 is FRNRAP in the germline V gene. CDR3 coding DNA: TGTGCTAGTGGCCCGGACCGGGGGGCTTTCTTT. It specifies CASGPDRGAFF.

The table lists this clonotype with many counts. The chain joins TRBV6-5 to TRBJ2-7; 15 bases agree with TRBD2. V was pared by 2 bases and J by 4 bases, with 6 bases of the junction left unmatched. The germline V gene has CDR1 MNHEY and CDR2 SVGAGI. This CDR3 comprises 17 residues. CDR3 amino acids: CASSYEGLAGGLYEQYF. In nucleotides, the CDR3 is TGTGCCAGCAGTTACGAGGGACTAGCGGGAGGATTGTACGAGCAGTACTTC.

This clonotype was seen many times. The J gene is TRBJ1-1, the V gene TRBV12-3 or TRBV12-4; D is undetermined. This CDR3 contains 14 residues. V lost 5 bases, J lost 1 base, and 11 bases lay in between. The CDR3 reads CASSLSKGNTEAFF. As DNA, the CDR3 is TGTGCCAGCAGTCTTAGTAAGGGGAACACTGAAGCTTTCTTT.

This clonotype was picked up many times. The genes are TRBV19 and TRBJ1-5, with D possibly TRBD1 on 5 matching bases. This CDR3 comprises 14 residues. The germline V gene encodes CDR1 LNHDA and CDR2 SQIVND (reference sequence). With 3 bases removed from V and 5 bases from J, the gap between germline ends came to 11 bases. The CDR3 sequence is CASSIRQTDQPQHF. The DNA for the CDR3 is TGTGCCAGTAGTATTCGACAGACAGATCAGCCCCAGCATTTT.